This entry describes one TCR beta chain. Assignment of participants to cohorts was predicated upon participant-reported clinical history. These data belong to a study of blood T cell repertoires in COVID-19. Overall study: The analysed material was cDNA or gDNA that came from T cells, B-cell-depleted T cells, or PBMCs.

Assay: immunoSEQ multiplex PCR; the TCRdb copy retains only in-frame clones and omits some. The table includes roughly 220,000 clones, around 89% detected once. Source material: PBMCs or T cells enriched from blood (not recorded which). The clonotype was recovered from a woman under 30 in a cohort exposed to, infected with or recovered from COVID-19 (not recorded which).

For the CDR3, the DNA is TGTGCCAGCAGTTTACTCGGACAGGGTTTCGGTGGCTACACCTTC. Translating it yields CASSLLGQGFGGYTF. The chain couples TRBV27 to TRBJ1-2, with 8 bases aligning to TRBD1. The CDR3 consists of 15 residues. V dropped 2 bases and J dropped 7; count of bases not matched to a gene: 9. The V gene's germline CDR1 is MNHEY and CDR2 SMNVEV (reference sequence).